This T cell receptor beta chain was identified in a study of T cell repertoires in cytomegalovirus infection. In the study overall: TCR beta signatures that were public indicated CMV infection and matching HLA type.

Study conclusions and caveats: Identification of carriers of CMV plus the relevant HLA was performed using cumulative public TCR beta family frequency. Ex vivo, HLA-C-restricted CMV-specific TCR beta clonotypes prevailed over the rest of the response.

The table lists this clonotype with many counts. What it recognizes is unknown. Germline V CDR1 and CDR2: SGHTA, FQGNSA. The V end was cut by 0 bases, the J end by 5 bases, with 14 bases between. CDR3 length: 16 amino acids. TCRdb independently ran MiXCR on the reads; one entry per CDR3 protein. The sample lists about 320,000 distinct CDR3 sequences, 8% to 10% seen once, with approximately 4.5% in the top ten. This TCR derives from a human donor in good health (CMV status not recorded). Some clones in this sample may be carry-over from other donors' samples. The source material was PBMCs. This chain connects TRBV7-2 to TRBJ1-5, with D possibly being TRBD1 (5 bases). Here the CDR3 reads CASSLAAGRFHQPQHF. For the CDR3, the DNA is TGTGCCAGCAGCTTAGCAGCGGGACGGTTCCATCAGCCCCAGCATTTT.